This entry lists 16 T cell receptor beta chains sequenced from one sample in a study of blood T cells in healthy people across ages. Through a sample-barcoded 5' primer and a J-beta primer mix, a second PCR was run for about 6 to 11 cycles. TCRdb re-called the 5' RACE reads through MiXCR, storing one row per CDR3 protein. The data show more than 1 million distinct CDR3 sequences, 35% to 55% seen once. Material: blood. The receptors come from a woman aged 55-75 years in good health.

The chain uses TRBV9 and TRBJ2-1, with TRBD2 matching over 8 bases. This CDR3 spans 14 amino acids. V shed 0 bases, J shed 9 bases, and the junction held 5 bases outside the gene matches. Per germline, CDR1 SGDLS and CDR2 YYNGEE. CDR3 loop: CASSVATREGEQFF. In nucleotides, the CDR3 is TGTGCCAGCAGCGTAGCTACCCGGGAGGGTGAGCAGTTCTTC.

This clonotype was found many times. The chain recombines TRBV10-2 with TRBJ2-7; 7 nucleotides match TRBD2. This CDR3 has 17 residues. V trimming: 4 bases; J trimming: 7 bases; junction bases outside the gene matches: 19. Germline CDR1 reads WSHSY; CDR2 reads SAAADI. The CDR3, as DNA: TGCGCCAGCAGTGGGACCCTTAGGACTAGTGGGGTTGTGGAGCAGTACTTC. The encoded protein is CASSGTLRTSGVVEQYF.

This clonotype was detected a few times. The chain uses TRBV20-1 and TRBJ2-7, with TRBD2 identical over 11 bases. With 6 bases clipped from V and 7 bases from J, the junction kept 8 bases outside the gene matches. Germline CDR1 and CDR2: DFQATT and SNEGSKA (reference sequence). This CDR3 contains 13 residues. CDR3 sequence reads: CSANSGRAWEQYF. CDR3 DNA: TGCAGTGCAAATAGCGGGAGGGCCTGGGAGCAGTACTTC.

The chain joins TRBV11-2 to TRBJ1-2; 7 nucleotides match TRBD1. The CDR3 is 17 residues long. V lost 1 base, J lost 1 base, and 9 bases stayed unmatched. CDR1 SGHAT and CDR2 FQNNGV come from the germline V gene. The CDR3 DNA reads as TGTGCCAGCAGCTTAGGATCTCTCGGACAGGATAACTATGGCTACACCTTC. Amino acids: CASSLGSLGQDNYGYTF.

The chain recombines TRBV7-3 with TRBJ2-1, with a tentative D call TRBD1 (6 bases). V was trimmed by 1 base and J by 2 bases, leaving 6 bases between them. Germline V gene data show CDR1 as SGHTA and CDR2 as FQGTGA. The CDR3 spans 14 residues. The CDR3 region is CASSLKGAYNEQFF. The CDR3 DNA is TGTGCCAGCAGCTTAAAGGGGGCCTACAATGAGCAGTTCTTC.

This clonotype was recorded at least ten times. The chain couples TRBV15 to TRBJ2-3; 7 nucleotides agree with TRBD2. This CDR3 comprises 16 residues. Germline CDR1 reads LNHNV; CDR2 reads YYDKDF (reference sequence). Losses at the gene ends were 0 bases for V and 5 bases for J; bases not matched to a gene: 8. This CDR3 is CATSRDLRTSIDTQYF. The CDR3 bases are TGTGCCACCAGCAGAGATCTCAGGACTAGTATAGATACGCAGTATTTT. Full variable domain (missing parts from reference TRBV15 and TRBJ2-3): DAMVIQNPRYQVTQFGKPVTLSCSQTLNHNVMYWYQQKSSQAPKLLFHYYDKDFNNEADTPDNFQSRRPNTSFCFLDIRSPGLGDTAMYLCATSRDLRTSIDTQYFGPGTRLTVL.

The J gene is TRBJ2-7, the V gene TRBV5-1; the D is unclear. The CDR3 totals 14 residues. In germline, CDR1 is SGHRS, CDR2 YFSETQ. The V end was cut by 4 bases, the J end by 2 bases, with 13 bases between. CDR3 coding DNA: TGCGCCAGCAGCCCACGGTGGAGCCCCTACGAGCAGTACTTC. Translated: CASSPRWSPYEQYF.

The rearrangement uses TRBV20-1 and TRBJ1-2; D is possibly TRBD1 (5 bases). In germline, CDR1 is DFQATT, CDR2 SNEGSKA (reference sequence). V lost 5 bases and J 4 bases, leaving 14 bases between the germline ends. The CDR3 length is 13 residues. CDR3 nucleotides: TGCAGTGCTCAAAGGGACCGCTCCTATGGCTACACCTTC. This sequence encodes CSAQRDRSYGYTF.

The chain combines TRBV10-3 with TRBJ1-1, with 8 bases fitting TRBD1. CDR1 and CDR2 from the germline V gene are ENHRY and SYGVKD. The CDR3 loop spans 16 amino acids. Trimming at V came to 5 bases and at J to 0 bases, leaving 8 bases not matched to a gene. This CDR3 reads CAISTTPGQVNTEAFF. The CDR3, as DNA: TGTGCCATCAGTACAACCCCGGGACAGGTGAACACTGAAGCTTTCTTT.

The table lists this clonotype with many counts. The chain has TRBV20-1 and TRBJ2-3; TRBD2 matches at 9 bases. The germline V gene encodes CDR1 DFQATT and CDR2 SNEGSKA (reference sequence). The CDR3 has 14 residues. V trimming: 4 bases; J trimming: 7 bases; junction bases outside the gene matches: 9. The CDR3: CSAISGRSGNTQYF. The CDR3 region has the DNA TGCAGTGCTATCAGCGGGAGGAGTGGAAATACGCAGTATTTT.

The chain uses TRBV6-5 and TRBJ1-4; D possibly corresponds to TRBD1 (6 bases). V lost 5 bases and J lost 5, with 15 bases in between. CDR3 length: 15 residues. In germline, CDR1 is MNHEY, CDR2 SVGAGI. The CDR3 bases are TGTGCCAGCAGTCCACGAGGGACACGCAATGAAAAACTGTTTTTT. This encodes CASSPRGTRNEKLFF.

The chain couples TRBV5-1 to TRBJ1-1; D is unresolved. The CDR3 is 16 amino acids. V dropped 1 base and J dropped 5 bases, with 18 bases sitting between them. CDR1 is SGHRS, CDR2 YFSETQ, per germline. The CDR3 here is CASSLNKGTRMTEAFF. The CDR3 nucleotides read TGCGCCAGCAGCTTGAATAAGGGAACGAGAATGACTGAAGCTTTCTTT. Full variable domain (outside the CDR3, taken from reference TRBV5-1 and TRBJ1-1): KAGVTQTPRYLIKTRGQQVTLSCSPISGHRSVSWYQQTPGQGLQFLFEYFSETQRNKGNFPGRFSGRQFSNSRSEMNVSTLELGDSALYLCASSLNKGTRMTEAFFGQGTRLTVV.

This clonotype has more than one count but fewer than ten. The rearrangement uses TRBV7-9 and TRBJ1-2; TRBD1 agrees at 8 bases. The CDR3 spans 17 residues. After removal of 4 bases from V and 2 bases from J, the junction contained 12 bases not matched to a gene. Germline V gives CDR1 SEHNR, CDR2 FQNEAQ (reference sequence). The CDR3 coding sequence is TGTGCCAGCAGCTCGAATACAGGGGGTACGATCAACTATGGCTACACCTTC. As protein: CASSSNTGGTINYGYTF.

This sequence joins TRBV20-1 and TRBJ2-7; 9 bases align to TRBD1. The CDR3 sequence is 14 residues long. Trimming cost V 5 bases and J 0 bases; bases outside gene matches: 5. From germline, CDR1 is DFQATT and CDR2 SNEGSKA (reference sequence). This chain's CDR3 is CSAHHRGHSYEQYF. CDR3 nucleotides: TGCAGTGCTCACCACAGGGGGCACTCCTACGAGCAGTACTTC.

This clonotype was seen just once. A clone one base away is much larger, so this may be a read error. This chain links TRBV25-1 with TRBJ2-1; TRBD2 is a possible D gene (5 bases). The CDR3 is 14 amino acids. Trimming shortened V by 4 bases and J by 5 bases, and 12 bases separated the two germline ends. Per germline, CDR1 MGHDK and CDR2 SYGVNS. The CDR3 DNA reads TGTGCCAGCAGTGTGGGGAGTGGGCACAATGAGCAGTTCTTC. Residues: CASSVGSGHNEQFF.

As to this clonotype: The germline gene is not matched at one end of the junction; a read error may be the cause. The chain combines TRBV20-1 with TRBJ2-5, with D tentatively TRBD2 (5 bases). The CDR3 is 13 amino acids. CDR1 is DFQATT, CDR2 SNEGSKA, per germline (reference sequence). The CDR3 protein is CSARGGYQKTQYF. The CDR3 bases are TGCAGTGCTAGAGGCGGGTACCAAAAGACCCAGTACTTC.